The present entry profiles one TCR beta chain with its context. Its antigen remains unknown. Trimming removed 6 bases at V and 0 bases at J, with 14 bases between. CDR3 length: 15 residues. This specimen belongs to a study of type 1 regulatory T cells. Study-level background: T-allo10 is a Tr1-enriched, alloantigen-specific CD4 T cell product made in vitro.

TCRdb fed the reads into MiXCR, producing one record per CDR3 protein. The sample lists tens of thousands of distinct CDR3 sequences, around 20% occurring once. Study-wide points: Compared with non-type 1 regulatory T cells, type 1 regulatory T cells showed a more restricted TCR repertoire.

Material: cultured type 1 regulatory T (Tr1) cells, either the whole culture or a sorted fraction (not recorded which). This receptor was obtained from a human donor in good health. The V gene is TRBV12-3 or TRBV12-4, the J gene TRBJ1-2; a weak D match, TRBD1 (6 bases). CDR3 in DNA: TGTGCCAGCAGACTACAGGGAATCGCTAACTATGGCTACACCTTC. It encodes CASRLQGIANYGYTF.